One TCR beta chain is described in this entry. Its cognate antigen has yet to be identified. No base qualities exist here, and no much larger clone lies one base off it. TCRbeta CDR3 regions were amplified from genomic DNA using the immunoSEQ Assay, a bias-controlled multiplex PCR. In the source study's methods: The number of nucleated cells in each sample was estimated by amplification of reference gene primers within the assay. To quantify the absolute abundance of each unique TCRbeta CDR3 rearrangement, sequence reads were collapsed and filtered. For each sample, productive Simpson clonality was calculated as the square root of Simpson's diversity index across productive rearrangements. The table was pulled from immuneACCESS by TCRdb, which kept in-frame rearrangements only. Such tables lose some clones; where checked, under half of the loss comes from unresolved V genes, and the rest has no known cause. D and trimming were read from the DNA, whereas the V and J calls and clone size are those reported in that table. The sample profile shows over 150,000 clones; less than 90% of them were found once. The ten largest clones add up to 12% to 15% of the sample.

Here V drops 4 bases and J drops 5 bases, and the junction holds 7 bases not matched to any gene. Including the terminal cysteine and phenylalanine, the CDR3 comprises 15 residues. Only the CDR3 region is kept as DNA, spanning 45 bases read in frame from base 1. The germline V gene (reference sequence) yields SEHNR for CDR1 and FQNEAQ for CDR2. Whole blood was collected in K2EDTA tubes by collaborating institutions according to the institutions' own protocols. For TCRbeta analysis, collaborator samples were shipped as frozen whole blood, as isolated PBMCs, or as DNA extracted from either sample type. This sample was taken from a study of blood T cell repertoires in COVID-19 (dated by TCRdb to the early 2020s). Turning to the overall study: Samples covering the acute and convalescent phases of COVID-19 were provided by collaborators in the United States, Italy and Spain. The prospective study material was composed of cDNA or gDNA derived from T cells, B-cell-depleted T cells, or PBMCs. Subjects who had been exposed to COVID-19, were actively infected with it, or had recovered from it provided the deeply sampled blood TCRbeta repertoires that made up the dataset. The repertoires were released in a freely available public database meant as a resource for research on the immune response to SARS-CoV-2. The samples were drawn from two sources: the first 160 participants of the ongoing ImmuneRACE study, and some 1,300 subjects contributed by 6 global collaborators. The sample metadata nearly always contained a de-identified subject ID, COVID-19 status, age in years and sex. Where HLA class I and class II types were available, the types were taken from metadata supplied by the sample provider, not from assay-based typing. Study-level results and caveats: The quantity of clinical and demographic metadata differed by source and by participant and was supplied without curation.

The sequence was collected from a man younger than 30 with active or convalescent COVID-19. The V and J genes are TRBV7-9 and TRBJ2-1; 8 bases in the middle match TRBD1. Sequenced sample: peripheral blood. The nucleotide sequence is TGTGCCAGCAGCTCCCACCAGGGGGCCCACAATGAGCAGTTCTTC. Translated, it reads CASSSHQGAHNEQFF.